Following are 7 T cell receptor beta chains from one sample sequenced in a study of cytomegalovirus exposure and HLA in healthy donors (dated by TCRdb to about 2017). The receptor library was made with the immunoSEQ multiplex PCR assay. For the multiplex PCR, a mixture combining 60 forward primers for TCR Vbeta segments and 13 reverse primers for TCR Jbeta segments was used. In TCRdb, the immuneACCESS table is reduced to in-frame sequences with V and J assigned. These tables do not hold every clone; where another copy was compared, an unresolved V gene accounts for under half, and the others remain unexplained. A total of about 210,000 clones appear in this sample, 80% to 90% of them only once. Approximately 1.7% of the sample belongs to the ten largest clones. The sample consisted of PBMCs. These receptors all stem from a man in his forties in good health and CMV-seropositive.

The gene calls are TRBV2 and TRBJ1-1, with TRBD1 as a possible D gene (6 bases). The CDR3 contains 16 residues. The V end lost 2 bases, the J end lost 6 bases, and 19 bases lay between the germline ends. Germline V CDR1 and CDR2: SNHLY, FYNNEI. The CDR3 sequence: CASSENRVRGWAEAFF. In DNA, the CDR3 is TGTGCCAGCAGTGAAAACCGAGTCAGGGGATGGGCTGAAGCTTTCTTT.

The rearrangement joins TRBV11-2 to TRBJ2-7; D is possibly TRBD2 (6 bases). The V gene's germline CDR1 is SGHAT and CDR2 FQNNGV. This CDR3 is 15 amino acids long. Trimming shortened V by 6 bases and J by 6 bases, and 21 bases separated the two germline ends. The CDR3: CASRKAGRLTVEQYF. The DNA of the CDR3 is TGTGCCAGCAGAAAGGCGGGACGGCTAACTGTCGAGCAGTACTTC.

The rearrangement uses TRBV7-2 and TRBJ2-7, with a tentative D call TRBD1 (5 bases). Looked up from germline, CDR1 is SGHTA and CDR2 is FQGNSA. Trimming took 5 bases from V and 6 from J, leaving 20 bases between them. This CDR3 is 15 amino acids long. The CDR3 protein is CASSPLGVRMGEQYF. Written as DNA, the CDR3 is TGTGCCAGCAGCCCTCTAGGGGTGAGAATGGGCGAGCAGTACTTC.

This rearrangement joins TRBV5-6 to TRBJ1-2, with D perhaps TRBD1 (5 bases). The germline V gene encodes CDR1 SGHDT and CDR2 YYEEEE. Trimming left V 1 base short and J 8 bases short, with 12 bases between. CDR3 size: 13 residues. This CDR3 is CASSLNGGRGYTF. For the CDR3, the DNA is TGTGCCAGCAGCTTGAACGGGGGTAGGGGCTACACCTTC.

This chain links TRBV15 with TRBJ1-4; 7 positions match TRBD1. J gave up 12 bases and V 3 bases, and 4 bases lay outside the gene matches. The CDR3 extends over 12 amino acids. Germline CDR1 and CDR2: LNHNV and YYDKDF (reference sequence). CDR3 bases: TGTGCCACCAGCAGCGGGCAGGGGGAACTGTTTTTT. Encoded protein: CATSSGQGELFF.

The V gene is TRBV5-6, the J gene TRBJ2-3; 7 bases map to TRBD2. Per germline, CDR1 SGHDT and CDR2 YYEEEE. This CDR3 has 14 residues. Unmatched junction bases numbered 1, after V lost 0 bases and J lost 3 bases. The DNA for the CDR3 is TGTGCCAGCAGCTTGGGACTAGCTACAGATACGCAGTATTTT. This translates into CASSLGLATDTQYF.

The chain uses TRBV5-1 and TRBJ2-1; the match to TRBD2 covers 10 bases. The CDR3 length is 14 residues. The V gene end was trimmed by 5 bases and the J gene end by 9 bases; junction bases not matched to a gene: 8. Per germline, CDR1 SGHRS and CDR2 YFSETQ. The CDR3 spells CASRTTSGISEQFF. In nucleotides, the CDR3 is TGCGCCAGCAGGACTACTAGCGGGATTAGTGAGCAGTTCTTC. Full variable domain (outside the CDR3, taken from reference TRBV5-1 and TRBJ2-1): KAGVTQTPRYLIKTRGQQVTLSCSPISGHRSVSWYQQTPGQGLQFLFEYFSETQRNKGNFPGRFSGRQFSNSRSEMNVSTLELGDSALYLCASRTTSGISEQFFGPGTRLTVL.